The clone carrying this T cell receptor (beta chain) occurred many times. Its target is unknown. This CDR3 is built from 14 residues. V was clipped by 1 base and J by 4 bases, with 11 bases between them. The germline gives CDR1 SGHTA, CDR2 FQGNSA. Genomic DNA, the template, was used for profiling of the TCR beta VDJ and CDR3. TCRdb re-derived calls from the reads in MiXCR, one entry per CDR3 protein. Altogether about half a million distinct CDR3 sequences are present, roughly a third being singletons, with the ten largest covering less than 0.85%. Only patients with CD8+CD57+ cell expansion on flow cytometry were chosen for sequencing. This record comes from a study of CD8+CD57+ T cells in acquired aplastic anemia. Overall study: Mean yield of DNA from sorted CD4+ and CD8+ cells was about 3.2 ug. Study conclusions and caveats: CD8+ Simpson's diversity in patients was not significantly different from that in controls. Both patients and controls carried the same twenty-nine CD8+ CDR3 sequences.

The sequencing sample was made of sorted CD4+, CD8+, or CD8+CD57+ T cells (not recorded which) from PBMCs. This TCR derives from a human donor with aplastic anemia. The chain links TRBV7-2 to TRBJ2-7, with D tentatively TRBD2 (6 bases). The CDR3 spells CASSLVADTYEQYF. CDR3 coding DNA: TGTGCCAGCAGCTTAGTAGCGGATACTTACGAGCAGTACTTC.